The present T cell receptor (beta chain) was sequenced within a study of blood T cell repertoires in COVID-19 (dated by TCRdb to the early 2020s). Concerning the study at large: The collaborator samples originated in the United States, Italy and Spain and spanned the acute and convalescent phases of COVID-19. The samples were drawn from two sources: the first 160 participants of the ongoing ImmuneRACE study, and 1,200 or so subjects contributed by 6 global collaborators. The prospective study material was composed of cDNA or gDNA derived from T cells, B-cell-depleted T cells, or PBMCs. Sample metadata almost always included a de-identified subject ID, COVID-19 status, age in years and sex. Deeply sampled blood TCRbeta repertoires from subjects exposed to, actively infected with, or recovered from COVID-19 were included in the dataset. A freely available public database, intended as a resource for researchers studying the immune response to SARS-CoV-2, is where the repertoires were released. Where available, HLA class I and class II types were taken from metadata supplied by the sample provider and were not determined by assay-based typing.

TCRbeta CDR3 regions were amplified from genomic DNA by means of the immunoSEQ Assay, a bias-controlled multiplex PCR. The source study handled its data this way. The number of nucleated cells in each sample was estimated by amplification of reference gene primers within the assay. To quantify the absolute abundance of each unique TCRbeta CDR3 rearrangement, sequence reads were collapsed and filtered. For each sample, productive Simpson clonality was calculated as the square root of Simpson's diversity index over productive rearrangements. The clones in this table, taken by TCRdb from immuneACCESS, are in-frame only. Not every clone is retained; where verified, under half of the shortfall comes from an unresolved V gene, and the cause of the rest is unknown. Clone size and V and J calls were adopted from that table, with D and trimming inferred from the DNA. In all, the sample holds about 80,000 clones, and around 80% of those were seen once. The ten largest make up 20% to 25% of the sample.

The V and J ends are trimmed by 1 base and 8 bases, leaving 17 bases between them. Counted from cysteine to phenylalanine, this CDR3 has 15 amino acids. Of all the DNA, just the CDR3 is kept, 45 bases in frame from base 1. Via the germline V gene (reference sequence), CDR1 is LGHDT and CDR2 YNNKEL. Comment on this clone: Its binding antigen is unknown. Base-call qualities are not available, and no considerably larger clone is one nucleotide away.

The collaborating institutions used their own protocols to collect whole blood in K2EDTA tubes. Collaborator samples were shipped for TCRbeta analysis as frozen whole blood, isolated PBMCs, or DNA extracted from either sample type. Overall results and qualifications from the work: The amount of clinical and demographic metadata varied by source and participant and was provided uncurated.

Sequencing was performed on peripheral blood. The rearrangement combines TRBV3-1 (or the pseudogene TRBV3-2) with TRBJ1-2; there is no confident call for the D gene. The clonotype comes from a human donor in a cohort sampled during active COVID-19. The CDR3 region has the sequence CASSQAVKNSGGYTF. The sequence in DNA is TGTGCCAGCAGCCAAGCCGTAAAGAACAGTGGCGGCTACACCTTC.